This T cell receptor beta chain derives from a study of identical twins. TCRdb ran MiXCR on the 5' RACE reads and lists one entry per CDR3 protein. This sample has some 570,000 distinct CDR3 sequences; approximately 20% occur once, and the top ten carry around 0.47%. Whole-study results and caveats: There were fewer insertions in abundant cord blood beta clonotypes, but memory repertoires showed no such pattern. Among beta out-of-frame sequences, excess sharing between twins appeared weaker.

The CDR3 loop spans 13 amino acids. Germline CDR1 and CDR2: ENHRY and SYGVKD. V was trimmed by 3 bases and J by 6 bases, leaving 10 bases between them. This clonotype was seen a few times. Antigen unknown. Another study also made use of these data, one on yellow fever vaccine responses in identical twins.

The TCR comes from a woman younger than 35 in good health. The sequenced sample consisted of CD4+ T cells sorted from blood. The chain recombines TRBV10-3 with TRBJ2-3; possibly TRBD1 for D (5 bases). In DNA, the CDR3 is TGTGCCATCAGTGACAGGGCCCCCGATACGCAGTATTTT. It yields the protein CAISDRAPDTQYF.